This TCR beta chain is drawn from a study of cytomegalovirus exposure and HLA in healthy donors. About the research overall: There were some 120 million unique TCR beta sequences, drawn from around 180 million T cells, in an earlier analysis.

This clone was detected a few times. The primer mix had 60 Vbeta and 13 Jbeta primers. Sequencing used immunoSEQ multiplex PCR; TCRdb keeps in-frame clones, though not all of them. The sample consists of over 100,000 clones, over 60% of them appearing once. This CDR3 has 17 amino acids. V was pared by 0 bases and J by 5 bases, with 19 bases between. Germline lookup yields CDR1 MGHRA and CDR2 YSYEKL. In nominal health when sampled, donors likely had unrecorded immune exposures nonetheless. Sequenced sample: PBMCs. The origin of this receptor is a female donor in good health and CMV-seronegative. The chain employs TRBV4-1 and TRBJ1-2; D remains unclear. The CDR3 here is CASSQDPPSQEPYGYTF. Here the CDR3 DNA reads TGCGCCAGCAGCCAAGATCCCCCGTCCCAGGAACCTTATGGCTACACCTTC.